The sequence of this T cell receptor (beta chain) was determined in a study of chemoradiotherapy in HPV16-positive cancers. Study at large: Candidate HPV-specific clones and shared TCR motifs came from a couple of HPV16-positive patients. Study-wide results and caveats: The functional HPV-specific definition rests on just a couple of HPV16-positive patients. During treatment, candidate HPV-specific clones and E7-related motifs expanded in tumor.

The V gene's germline CDR1 is SGHDN and CDR2 FVKESK. This CDR3 region has 15 residues. With V trimmed by 2 bases and J by 5 bases, 8 bases remained unmatched. Assay: immunoSEQ multiplex PCR; the TCRdb copy retains only in-frame clones and omits some. In the table there are 53,000 or so clones, roughly 90% of which are singletons. Samples were taken several times over chemoradiotherapy. About this clone: Its matching antigen is unknown.

The chain links TRBV14 to TRBJ1-1; 7 bases fit TRBD1. This TCR derives from a human donor with HPV-associated anogenital cancer. Sequenced here: blood, sampled from a patient who underwent chemoradiotherapy. CDR3 nucleotide sequence: TGTGCCAGCAGCCAATGGAACAGGGGTGGAACTGAAGCTTTCTTT. As protein: CASSQWNRGGTEAFF. The variable domain in full, completed from reference TRBV14 and TRBJ1-1, reads EAGVTQFPSHSVIEKGQTVTLRCDPISGHDNLYWYRRVMGKEIKFLLHFVKESKQDESGMPNNRFLAERTGGTYSTLKVQPAELEDSGVYFCASSQWNRGGTEAFFGQGTRLTVV.